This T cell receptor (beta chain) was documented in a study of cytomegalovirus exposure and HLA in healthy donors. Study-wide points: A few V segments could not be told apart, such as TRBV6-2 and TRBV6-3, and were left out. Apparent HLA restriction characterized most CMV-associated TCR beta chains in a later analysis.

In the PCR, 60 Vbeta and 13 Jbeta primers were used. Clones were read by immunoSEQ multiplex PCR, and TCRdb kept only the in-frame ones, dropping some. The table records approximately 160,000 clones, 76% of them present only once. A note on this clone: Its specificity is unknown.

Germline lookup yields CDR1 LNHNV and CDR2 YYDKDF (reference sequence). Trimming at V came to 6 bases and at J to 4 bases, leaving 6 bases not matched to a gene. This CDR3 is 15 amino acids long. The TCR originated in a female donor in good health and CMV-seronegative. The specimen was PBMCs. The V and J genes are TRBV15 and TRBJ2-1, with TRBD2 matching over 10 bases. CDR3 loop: CATSRTSGMYNEQFF. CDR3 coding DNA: TGTGCCACCAGTAGGACTAGCGGAATGTACAATGAGCAGTTCTTC.